This T cell receptor (beta chain) was retrieved from a study of T cell repertoires in cytomegalovirus infection. About the research overall: Recently identified HLA-C-restricted CMV epitopes were used, and well-studied HLA-B-restricted CMV epitopes were used as well. Shared public TCR beta signatures pointed to both CMV infection and a matching HLA type.

Study-wide findings and caveats: HLA-C-restricted CMV-specific TCR beta clonotypes were dominant in the ex vivo response.

The CDR3 is made up of 14 amino acids. The germline V and J ends were trimmed by 5 bases and 2 bases, with 11 bases remaining between them. Germline-derived CDR1 and CDR2 are SGHTA and FQGNSA. TCRdb independently ran MiXCR on the reads; one entry per CDR3 protein. The sample shows hundreds of thousands of distinct CDR3 sequences, approximately 40% of them seen only once. This clonotype was picked up a small number of times. Its antigen is undetermined. Sequenced here: cultured PBMCs, sampled from culture after CMV antigen stimulation. This clonotype originated in a human donor in good health (CMV status not recorded). Some clones in this sample may be carry-over from other donors' samples. The chain carries TRBV7-2 and TRBJ2-3, with TRBD1 as a possible D gene (6 bases). CDR3 nucleotide sequence: TGTGCCAGCAGCCAGGGGCGGTTCACAGATACGCAGTATTTT. Translating it yields CASSQGRFTDTQYF.